This is a list of T cell receptor beta chains from one sample in a study of identical twins. TCRdb re-analysed the 5' RACE reads in MiXCR, keeping a single row per CDR3 protein. Here the sample spans about 900,000 distinct CDR3 sequences, 9% to 15% being singletons. This sample also belongs to another study, concerning yellow fever vaccine responses in identical twins.

Sequencing used PBMCs. These receptors were obtained from a woman aged 18-29 years in good health. CDR3s include the opening cysteine and the closing phenylalanine or tryptophan. A D gene is named only where the DNA matches it firmly. The listing skips clone size in some rows; elsewhere it reads once, few, many or a size class.

V gene,D gene,J gene,clone size,CDR3 protein,CDR3 DNA
TRBV6-5,.,TRBJ2-3,few,CASSYKYVGTDTQYF,TGTGCCAGCAGTTACAAGTACGTCGGCACAGATACGCAGTATTTT
TRBV2,.,TRBJ2-2,few,CASRVTMTGELFF,TGTGCCAGCAGGGTCACTATGACCGGGGAGCTGTTTTTT
TRBV24-1,.,TRBJ2-1,.,CATSDSALPWDNEQFF,TGTGCCACCAGTGATTCGGCCCTCCCCTGGGACAATGAGCAGTTCTTC
TRBV20-1,.,TRBJ1-2,.,CSVQLLYGYTF,TGCAGTGTACAGTTACTATATGGCTACACCTTC
TRBV24-1,TRBD2,TRBJ2-1,.,CATEPGTSGSNEQFF,TGTGCCACCGAACCCGGGACTAGCGGGAGTAATGAGCAGTTCTTC
TRBV4-1,TRBD2,TRBJ2-1,.,CASSLDGAGGPYNEQFF,TGCGCCAGCAGCCTCGACGGGGCGGGGGGTCCCTACAATGAGCAGTTCTTC
TRBV5-1,TRBD2,TRBJ2-2,.,CASSQTAGEAGELFF,TGCGCCAGCAGCCAAACAGCGGGAGAGGCCGGGGAGCTGTTTTTT
TRBV7-6,.,TRBJ2-5,.,CASSLGEPPQYF,TGTGCCAGCAGCTTAGGGGAGCCGCCCCAGTACTTC
TRBV20-1,.,TRBJ1-5,many,CSARRDSNQPQHF,TGCAGTGCTAGGCGGGACAGCAATCAGCCCCAGCATTTT
TRBV5-1,.,TRBJ2-3,.,CASSFEAGRGDTQYF,TGCGCCAGCAGCTTTGAGGCAGGGAGAGGAGATACGCAGTATTTT
TRBV9,.,TRBJ2-5,few,CASSDRTGLGETQYF,TGTGCCAGCAGCGACCGAACAGGGTTGGGAGAGACCCAGTACTTC
TRBV5-1,.,TRBJ1-2,.,CASSFSGVLSYTF,TGCGCCAGCAGCTTCTCAGGGGTCCTGAGCTACACCTTC
TRBV3-1,TRBD1,TRBJ1-2,.,CASSQPGQGSGYTF,TGTGCCAGCAGCCAACCGGGACAGGGATCTGGCTACACCTTC
TRBV2,.,TRBJ2-3,.,CASTQGTDTQYF,TGTGCCAGCACCCAAGGCACAGATACGCAGTATTTT
TRBV9,TRBD2,TRBJ2-1,many,CASSVGSLAVNNEQFF,TGTGCCAGCAGCGTAGGATCTCTAGCGGTAAACAATGAGCAGTTCTTC
TRBV10-2,.,TRBJ1-1,.,CASRDRKGGTEAFF,TGCGCCAGCAGAGACCGCAAGGGGGGCACTGAAGCTTTCTTT
TRBV29-1,.,TRBJ1-2,few,CSADGQNYGYTF,TGCAGCGCCGACGGGCAGAACTATGGCTACACCTTC
TRBV12-3/TRBV12-4,TRBD2,TRBJ2-1,few,CASGGGVIYNEQFF,TGTGCCAGCGGGGGGGGGGTGATCTACAATGAGCAGTTCTTC
TRBV5-1,.,TRBJ1-4,.,CASSLAPVGVDEKLFF,TGCGCCAGCAGCTTGGCCCCGGTGGGGGTAGATGAAAAACTGTTTTTT
TRBV7-6,TRBD2,TRBJ2-7,few,CASSLGAGGPNEQYF,TGTGCCAGCAGCTTAGGAGCGGGAGGGCCGAACGAGCAGTACTTC
TRBV24-1,.,TRBJ2-1,.,CATRDLGGNNEQFF,TGTGCCACCCGTGACCTCGGGGGTAACAATGAGCAGTTCTTC
TRBV4-1,TRBD2,TRBJ2-3,few,CASSPTSGRSTDTQYF,TGCGCCAGCAGCCCTACTAGCGGGAGGAGCACAGATACGCAGTATTTT
TRBV12-3/TRBV12-4,.,TRBJ2-2,few,CASSLGTSGELFF,TGTGCCAGCAGTTTGGGCACAAGCGGGGAGCTGTTTTTT
TRBV11-2,.,TRBJ2-1,.,CASSLSAGELNEQFF,TGTGCCAGCAGCTTATCGGCTGGGGAGTTAAATGAGCAGTTCTTC
TRBV10-2,.,TRBJ2-7,few,CASSATGRSYEQYF,TGCGCCAGCAGTGCGACAGGAAGATCCTACGAGCAGTACTTC
TRBV2,TRBD1,TRBJ2-1,few,CASSEPGGREQFF,TGTGCCAGCAGTGAACCAGGGGGTCGTGAGCAGTTCTTC
TRBV5-1,TRBD2,TRBJ2-7,.,CASSLGSSGRPSSYEQYF,TGCGCCAGCAGCTTGGGGTCTAGCGGGAGGCCCAGCTCCTACGAGCAGTACTTC
TRBV18,.,TRBJ2-7,few,CASSPAQGSYEQYF,TGTGCCAGCTCACCCGCGCAGGGCTCCTACGAGCAGTACTTC
TRBV7-9,.,TRBJ2-1,few,CASSLSGDEQFF,TGTGCCAGCAGCTTATCTGGAGATGAGCAGTTCTTC
TRBV20-1,TRBD2,TRBJ2-1,.,CSALLAGSYEQFF,TGCAGTGCCCTACTAGCGGGAAGCTATGAGCAGTTCTTC
TRBV7-7,.,TRBJ2-5,.,CASSLAPGDSETQYF,TGTGCCAGCAGCTTAGCGCCGGGAGATTCTGAGACCCAGTACTTC
TRBV5-1,.,TRBJ2-6,.,CASSPWPGTYADSGANVLTF,TGCGCCAGCAGCCCATGGCCGGGGACGTATGCTGATTCTGGGGCCAACGTCCTGACTTTC
TRBV11-2,TRBD2,TRBJ2-3,.,CASSPRAGGTDTQYF,TGTGCCAGCAGCCCCAGAGCGGGAGGAACAGATACGCAGTATTTT
TRBV4-1,.,TRBJ2-2,many,CASSQPGTNTGELFF,TGCGCCAGCAGCCAGCCGGGGACCAACACCGGGGAGCTGTTTTTT
TRBV19,.,TRBJ1-2,few,CASRTDSNYGYTF,TGTGCCAGTAGGACGGACTCTAACTATGGCTACACCTTC
TRBV6-5,.,TRBJ2-7,.,CASSYQFSTPSYEQYF,TGTGCCAGCAGTTACCAATTCTCCACACCCAGCTACGAGCAGTACTTC
TRBV28,.,TRBJ1-1,.,CASSLVQGRTEAFF,TGTGCCAGCAGTTTGGTGCAGGGGCGCACTGAAGCTTTCTTT
TRBV20-1,.,TRBJ2-1,.,CSASPPGVDLYNEQFF,TGCAGTGCTAGCCCCCCGGGGGTTGATCTCTACAATGAGCAGTTCTTC
TRBV29-1,.,TRBJ2-1,few,CSVVGGVANNEQFF,TGCAGCGTTGTCGGCGGGGTCGCTAACAATGAGCAGTTCTTC
TRBV9,.,TRBJ1-2,.,CASSSVADGYTF,TGTGCCAGCAGCTCCGTCGCGGATGGCTACACCTTC
TRBV20-1,TRBD1,TRBJ1-1,few,CSAREEGAGTEAFF,TGCAGTGCTAGAGAGGAGGGGGCGGGTACTGAAGCTTTCTTT
TRBV21-1,.,TRBJ2-5,.,CASSKGTRGGEAQETQYF,TGTGCCAGCAGCAAAGGGACTCGAGGGGGGGAAGCCCAAGAGACCCAGTACTTC
TRBV12-3/TRBV12-4,TRBD2,TRBJ2-1,.,CASSLAAGGRAYNEQFF,TGTGCCAGCAGTTTAGCGGCTGGCGGGAGGGCTTACAATGAGCAGTTCTTC
TRBV5-1,.,TRBJ1-2,.,CASGPTGTAGGSYGYTF,TGCGCCAGCGGACCGACAGGCACGGCCGGGGGAAGCTATGGCTACACCTTC
TRBV10-3,.,TRBJ2-1,.,CAIKGGLDGYNEQFF,TGTGCCATCAAGGGGGGACTTGATGGGTACAATGAGCAGTTCTTC
TRBV3-1,.,TRBJ2-7,.,CASSQVLGVTYEQYF,TGTGCCAGCAGCCAAGTCCTTGGGGTCACCTACGAGCAGTACTTC
TRBV14,.,TRBJ2-3,.,CASNPIGVDTQYF,TGCGCCAGCAACCCGATAGGGGTCGATACGCAGTATTTT
TRBV6-1,TRBD1,TRBJ2-6,.,CASSDGTAGANVLTF,TGTGCCAGCAGTGACGGGACAGCTGGGGCCAACGTCCTGACTTTC
TRBV11-2,.,TRBJ2-4,.,CASSYGTVKNIQYF,TGTGCCAGCAGCTACGGGACGGTCAAAAACATTCAGTACTTC
TRBV3-1,.,TRBJ2-6,.,CASSQGLPEPVSGANVLTF,TGTGCCAGCAGCCAAGGTCTTCCAGAACCTGTCTCTGGGGCCAACGTCCTGACTTTC
TRBV14,TRBD2,TRBJ2-5,.,CASSQEFWTSGVKETQYF,TGTGCCAGCAGCCAAGAGTTCTGGACTAGCGGGGTCAAAGAGACCCAGTACTTC
TRBV12-3/TRBV12-4,TRBD2,TRBJ2-1,many,CASSQTSGGHNEQFF,TGTGCCAGCAGTCAGACTAGCGGAGGCCACAATGAGCAGTTCTTC
TRBV6-2/TRBV6-3,.,TRBJ1-2,.,CASSYTLDGYGYTF,TGTGCCAGCAGTTACACCTTGGACGGCTATGGCTACACCTTC
TRBV7-9,TRBD2,TRBJ2-7,few,CASSSPSGRTYEQYF,TGTGCCAGCAGCTCCCCTAGCGGGAGGACCTACGAGCAGTACTTC